Below are 28 T cell receptor beta chains sequenced from a single sample in a study of human T cells and chemical hapten exposure. Time point described: pre-sensitization, week 0. As to treatment: therapeutic diphenylcyclopropenone sensitization with weekly scalp DPC. MiXCR was run by TCRdb on the RACE reads, yielding one entry per CDR3 protein. The sample records about 380,000 distinct CDR3 sequences, about 5.1% being singletons. The sample in question was whole blood, obtained in connection with sensitization to the hapten diphenylcyclopropenone (DPC). These receptors were collected from a woman in her 50s with alopecia areata. Some clones in this sample may be carry-over from other donors' samples.

At least ten counts were recorded for this clonotype. J is TRBJ2-4 and V is TRBV7-9; 10 nucleotides agree with TRBD2. The CDR3 has 16 amino acids. Germline V CDR1 and CDR2: SEHNR, FQNEAQ (reference sequence). The V and J ends lost 5 bases and 0 bases, in that order; junction bases with no gene match: 4. CDR3 nucleotides: TGTGCCAGCAGCCAGGGACTAGCGTTAGCCAAAAACATTCAGTACTTC. Translating it yields CASSQGLALAKNIQYF.

This clonotype was seen at least ten times. CDR3 in DNA: TGTGCCAGCAGCTTACTTCTAGCGGGAGGATCTATAATCACAGATACGCAGTATTTT. It yields the protein CASSLLLAGGSIITDTQYF. The chain recombines TRBV7-9 with TRBJ2-3; TRBD2 agrees at 11 bases. The germline V gene encodes CDR1 SEHNR and CDR2 FQNEAQ (reference sequence). This CDR3 has 19 amino acids. Trimming removed 2 bases from V and 2 bases from J; junction bases left unmatched: 12.

There are many counts of this clonotype. V is TRBV29-1 and J is TRBJ2-1, with 7 bases aligning to TRBD2. V was pared by 3 bases and J by 6 bases, with 17 bases of the junction left unmatched. There are 17 residues in the CDR3. CDR1 and CDR2 (germline): SQVTM, ANQGSEA. The CDR3 here is CSVDAGASGIFRNEQFF. The CDR3 DNA reads TGCAGCGTTGACGCCGGGGCCAGCGGGATTTTTCGCAATGAGCAGTTCTTC.

This clonotype was detected ten times or more. The rearrangement joins TRBV7-6 to TRBJ1-1; 9 bases are a match to TRBD1. Germline V gene data show CDR1 as SGHVS and CDR2 as FNYEAQ. The CDR3 sequence is 14 residues long. The V gene end was trimmed by 5 bases and the J gene end by 5 bases; junction bases not matched to a gene: 6. As DNA, the CDR3 is TGTGCCAGCAGCGTCGACAGGGGGGGGACTGAAGCTTTCTTT. Its translation: CASSVDRGGTEAFF.

As regards this clonotype: Given the absence of the conserved phenylalanine or tryptophan at the CDR3 end, a read error is likely. The V call is TRBV12-3 or TRBV12-4, the J call TRBJ2-7, with D unclear. V was pared by 4 bases and J by 1 base, with 5 bases between. This CDR3 is 12 amino acids long. CDR3 bases: TGTGCCAGCAGTTCCGAGTCCTACGAGCAGTACTCC. Its translation: CASSSESYEQYS.

This clonotype showed up many times. The gene calls are TRBV5-1 and TRBJ2-5; 10 nucleotides align to TRBD2. The length of the CDR3 is 16 residues. The V gene's germline CDR1 is SGHRS and CDR2 YFSETQ. V dropped 0 bases and J dropped 5; count of bases not matched to a gene: 7. The CDR3, as DNA: TGCGCCAGCAGCTTGGAGGCTAGCGGGGGCCGGGAGACCCAGTACTTC. This gives the protein CASSLEASGGRETQYF.

This clonotype was seen ten or more times. The V and J genes are TRBV6-5 and TRBJ1-1; D uncertain. There are 16 residues in the CDR3. Trimming removed 0 bases from V and 5 bases from J, with 16 bases in between. Per germline, CDR1 MNHEY and CDR2 SVGAGI. The CDR3 protein is CASSYSFLLPQTEAFF. The DNA for the CDR3 is TGTGCCAGCAGTTACTCGTTTCTCCTACCACAGACTGAAGCTTTCTTT.

This clonotype was observed at least ten times. The chain links TRBV12-3 or TRBV12-4 to TRBJ1-5; tentative D call: TRBD1 (6 bases). Trimming cost V 5 bases and J 2 bases, with 7 bases left between them. The CDR3 runs 13 residues. CDR3 bases: TGTGCCAGCAGTAGGACAGGCAATCAGCCCCAGCATTTT. Translating gives CASSRTGNQPQHF.

This clonotype was detected many times. The gene calls are TRBV12-3 or TRBV12-4 and TRBJ2-1, with 8 bases aligning to TRBD2. V trimming: 2 bases; J trimming: 6 bases; junction bases outside the gene matches: 6. CDR3 length: 15 residues. Here the CDR3 DNA reads TGTGCCAGCAGTTTAAATCTAGCGGGCCCCAATGAGCAGTTCTTC. This gives the protein CASSLNLAGPNEQFF.

This clonotype was counted ten times or more. The rearrangement joins TRBV29-1 to TRBJ2-7; D unclear. The germline V and J ends were trimmed by 3 bases and 4 bases, with 16 bases remaining between them. CDR1 and CDR2 (germline): SQVTM, ANQGSEA. The CDR3 has 14 residues. CDR3 in amino acids: CSVDTTLRGYEQYF. The CDR3 DNA reads as TGCAGCGTTGATACGACACTCCGTGGGTACGAGCAGTACTTC.

In this sample, this clonotype turned up a few times. The gene calls are TRBV3-1 and TRBJ2-7; TRBD1 matches 7 bases. This CDR3 has 16 amino acids. CDR1 is LGHDT and CDR2 is YNNKEL in the germline V gene (reference sequence). J gave up 2 bases and V 1 base, and 8 bases lay outside the gene matches. Written as DNA, the CDR3 is TGTGCCAGCAGCCAAGGACCACAGGGGATGGCCTACGAGCAGTACTTC. Protein product: CASSQGPQGMAYEQYF.

This clonotype was seen a few times. The genes are TRBV6-2 or TRBV6-3 and TRBJ1-1; D unresolved. Germline assignment: CDR1 MNHEY and CDR2 SVGEGT. This CDR3 spans 12 amino acids. V was trimmed by 7 bases and J by 0 bases, leaving 6 bases between them. The DNA of the CDR3 is TGTGCCAGCACCGGAATGAACACTGAAGCTTTCTTT. Translation gives CASTGMNTEAFF.

Regarding this clonotype: Given a much more abundant clone one base away, this may be a read error. The chain is built from TRBV2 and TRBJ2-5; D could derive from TRBD1 or TRBD2 (6 bases each). CDR3 length equals 17 residues. Germline V gene sequence: CDR1 SNHLY, CDR2 FYNNEI. The CDR3 sequence: CAGSEGGRTVRQETQYF. The CDR3 DNA follows: TGTGCCGGCAGTGAAGGGGGGCGGACAGTGAGGCAAGAGACCCAGTACTTC.

This clonotype appeared many times. The rearrangement uses TRBV7-2 and TRBJ2-3; 7 bases map to TRBD2. CDR3 length equals 16 residues. V was clipped by 0 bases and J by 1 base; unmatched bases: 4. Germline CDR1 and CDR2: SGHTA and FQGNSA. CDR3 nucleotide sequence: TGTGCCAGCAGCTTAGCTGGGAGCGGGGGCACAGATACGCAGTATTTT. Its protein product is CASSLAGSGGTDTQYF.

This clonotype has ten or more counts. The J gene is TRBJ2-1, the V gene TRBV29-1; D not resolved. Looked up from germline, CDR1 is SQVTM and CDR2 is ANQGSEA. Between the trimmed V and J ends, which lost 1 base and 6 bases, there was a span of 7 bases. This CDR3 comprises 12 residues. The CDR3 nucleotides are TGCAGCGTTGAAGTGTCAGGCAATGAGCAGTTCTTC. Translation gives CSVEVSGNEQFF.

The chain combines TRBV7-9 with TRBJ1-1; a possible D gene is TRBD1 (5 bases). V lost 1 base to trimming and J lost 5 bases, with 11 bases between them. Germline CDR1 is SEHNR and CDR2 is FQNEAQ (reference sequence). There are 14 residues in the CDR3. CDR3 DNA sequence: TGTGCCAGCAGCTTAGAGATGGGGCCGACTGAAGCTTTCTTT. This gives the protein CASSLEMGPTEAFF.

The CDR3 here is CASTQSGTSGSKTQYF. The CDR3 region has the DNA TGTGCCAGCACCCAATCCGGGACTAGCGGCAGCAAGACCCAGTACTTC. V gene TRBV12-3 or TRBV12-4 combines with J gene TRBJ2-5; 11 nucleotides agree with TRBD2. This CDR3 is 16 amino acids long. Trimming cost V 7 bases and J 6 bases; bases outside gene matches: 13.

This clonotype occurred many times. J is TRBJ1-1 and V is TRBV3-1, with 7 bases fitting TRBD1. The CDR3 covers 14 residues. Germline trimming cut 3 bases from V and 6 bases from J; bases unmatched to any gene: 7. CDR1 LGHDT and CDR2 YNNKEL come from the germline V gene (reference sequence). CDR3 sequence reads: CASSQATGISEAFF. CDR3 bases: TGTGCCAGCAGCCAGGCGACAGGGATCTCTGAAGCTTTCTTT.

This clonotype was counted a few times. CDR3 DNA sequence: TGTGCCACCAGCCCAACTGGGACAGGGCCCTACAATGAGCAGTTCTTC. This codes for CATSPTGTGPYNEQFF. The V gene is TRBV15, the J gene TRBJ2-1; TRBD1 agrees at 9 bases. Losses at the gene ends were 5 bases for V and 2 bases for J; bases not matched to a gene: 7. Germline CDR1 reads LNHNV; CDR2 reads YYDKDF (reference sequence). This CDR3 has 16 residues.

This clonotype was counted many times. This chain links TRBV27 with TRBJ1-1, with D possibly TRBD1 on 5 matching bases. CDR1 MNHEY and CDR2 SMNVEV come from the germline V gene (reference sequence). There are 13 residues in the CDR3. Trimming took off 0 bases at V and 9 bases at J, with 11 bases between the two ends. CDR3 in amino acids: CASSLSKGTQAFF. For the CDR3, the DNA is TGTGCCAGCAGTTTATCAAAGGGGACCCAAGCTTTCTTT.

Many counts were recorded for this clonotype. This chain uses TRBV12-3 or TRBV12-4 with TRBJ1-1; no clear D. There are 15 residues in the CDR3. V was clipped by 6 bases and J by 1 base, with 15 bases between them. The CDR3 nucleotides are TGTGCCAGCAGGTTTGTTTCGACACAGAACACTGAAGCTTTCTTT. It is translated as CASRFVSTQNTEAFF.

The chain links TRBV5-4 to TRBJ1-6; 11 bases match TRBD1. CDR1 and CDR2 (germline): SGHNT, YYREEE (reference sequence). The CDR3 totals 15 residues. Trimming cost V 4 bases and J 10 bases; bases outside gene matches: 7. In nucleotides, the CDR3 is TGTGCCAGCAGCCTCCGGACAGGGGGCCAATCACCCCTCCACTTT. Translating it yields CASSLRTGGQSPLHF.

This clonotype came up a few times. The chain carries TRBV20-1 and TRBJ2-3; the match to TRBD2 covers 9 bases. The V gene's germline CDR1 is DFQATT and CDR2 SNEGSKA (reference sequence). Trimming at V came to 5 bases and at J to 6 bases, leaving 18 bases not matched to a gene. The CDR3 is 17 amino acids. The CDR3 DNA reads TGCAGTGCTCCCGAGGCAGATCGGGGACTAGCAGGGGATACGCAGTATTTT. It yields the protein CSAPEADRGLAGDTQYF.

This clonotype turned up a few times. The CDR3 DNA reads as TGTGCCAGCAGTCTCCCCGGCGGGGCTACTTACAATGAGCAGTTCTTC. Translation: CASSLPGGATYNEQFF. V usage is TRBV12-3 or TRBV12-4 and J usage is TRBJ2-1, with a weak D call TRBD2 (6 bases). V gave up 5 bases and J gave up 4 bases, with 18 bases separating them. The CDR3 runs to 16 residues.

In this sample, this clonotype turned up many times. The DNA of the CDR3 is TGTGCCAGCAGCTTAGGACTAGCGTACGGACGCACAGATACGCAGTATTTT. This sequence encodes CASSLGLAYGRTDTQYF. The V and J genes are TRBV7-9 and TRBJ2-3; 8 bases map to TRBD2. J was trimmed by 1 base and V by 1 base; bases with no gene match: 7. Germline-derived CDR1 and CDR2 are SEHNR and FQNEAQ (reference sequence). The CDR3 has 17 residues.

This clonotype was recorded at least ten times. The chain links TRBV6-2 or TRBV6-3 to TRBJ1-5, with D possibly matching TRBD1 (5 bases). V lost 4 bases to trimming and J lost 5 bases, with 21 bases between them. Germline CDR1 MNHEY, CDR2 SVGEGT. The CDR3 length is 17 residues. The CDR3 is CASSLATGTLSDQPQHF. CDR3 DNA sequence: TGTGCCAGCAGTTTAGCAACCGGGACGTTGTCGGATCAGCCCCAGCATTTT.

There are a few counts of this clonotype. V is TRBV6-5 and J is TRBJ1-4; 7 bases match TRBD1. Trimming removed 2 bases from V and 5 bases from J; junction bases left unmatched: 2. This CDR3 is built from 14 residues. The germline CDR1 and CDR2 sequences are MNHEY and SVGAGI. The CDR3 DNA reads as TGTGCCAGCAGTTACGCGGGACAGAATGAAAAACTGTTTTTT. It translates to CASSYAGQNEKLFF.

The sample holds many counts of this clonotype. V gene TRBV29-1 combines with J gene TRBJ2-3; D is perhaps TRBD1 (5 bases). Germline V gives CDR1 SQVTM, CDR2 ANQGSEA. CDR3 length: 15 amino acids. Deletions cut 3 bases from V and 0 bases from J, with 13 bases between. The CDR3 DNA is TGCAGCGTTGATAGCCAGGGCCCTAGCACAGATACGCAGTATTTT. Protein: CSVDSQGPSTDTQYF.